A selection of T cell receptor beta chains follows, all from one sample in a study of OX40 agonist ivuxolimab in advanced cancers. The table came from immunoSEQ multiplex PCR; TCRdb's copy has only in-frame clones and leaves some out. The table includes 40,000 to 60,000 clones, 85% detected once. Here the sequenced sample was CD4+ or CD8+ T cells sorted from blood, taken in a trial of the OX40 agonist ivuxolimab. These receptor sequences come from an adult with an advanced solid tumor such as melanoma, head and neck, liver or kidney cancer. Each CDR3 is given with its conserved first and last residue. The D gene is left open where the match is weak. Some rows have no size entry. The others give once, few or many, or a class for an expanded clone.

J gene | V gene | D gene | clone size | CDR3 protein | CDR3 DNA
TRBJ2-3 | TRBV11-2 | TRBD1 | - | CASSLEGQGEGDTQYF | TGTGCCAGCAGCCTAGAAGGACAGGGGGAGGGAGATACGCAGTATTTT
TRBJ1-1 | TRBV7-2 | TRBD1 | - | CASTLDRGHTEAFF | TGTGCCAGCACCCTCGACAGGGGGCACACTGAAGCTTTCTTT
TRBJ2-1 | TRBV9 | TRBD1 | - | CASSVAGTGASHEQFF | TGTGCCAGCAGCGTAGCCGGGACAGGGGCATCCCATGAGCAGTTCTTC
TRBJ2-2 | TRBV5-4 | TRBD1 | - | CASSLGGDRVRSRPGELFF | TGTGCCAGCAGCTTGGGTGGGGACAGGGTAAGGTCCCGTCCCGGGGAGCTGTTTTTT
TRBJ1-1 | TRBV28 | TRBD1 | - | CASSPPGGWNTEAFF | TGTGCCAGCAGCCCCCCAGGGGGCTGGAACACTGAAGCTTTCTTT
TRBJ2-6 | TRBV10-1 | - | - | CASSPGAPFSGANVLTF | TGCGCCAGCAGTCCAGGGGCCCCCTTCTCTGGGGCCAACGTCCTGACTTTC
TRBJ1-1 | TRBV6-6 | - | few | CASSYDGGTEAFF | TGTGCCAGCAGTTACGACGGGGGCACTGAAGCTTTCTTT
TRBJ1-2 | TRBV7-2 | - | few | CASVGQTRSYTF | TGTGCCAGCGTAGGACAGACCAGGAGCTACACCTTC
TRBJ1-3 | TRBV7-9 | TRBD1 | - | CASSLTDRGDGNTIYF | TGTGCCAGCAGCCTAACGGACAGGGGAGATGGAAACACCATATATTTT
TRBJ1-6 | TRBV9 | TRBD1 | once | CASSVNRDRVDSPLHF | TGTGCCAGCAGCGTCAACCGGGACAGGGTCGATTCACCCCTCCACTTT
TRBJ2-3 | TRBV6-5 | - | - | CASSYGQGLTDTQYF | TGTGCCAGCAGTTACGGGCAGGGGCTAACAGATACGCAGTATTTT